The clone carrying this T cell receptor (beta chain) was seen more than once but under ten times. The antigen is not known. The CDR3 consists of 17 residues. The germline V and J ends were trimmed by 7 bases and 4 bases, with 24 bases remaining between them. Germline values: CDR1 SGHTA, CDR2 FQGNSA. Unique molecular identifiers tagged individual cDNA molecules. TCRdb processed the 5' RACE reads anew with MiXCR; each CDR3 protein has one entry. The table lists about 54,000 distinct CDR3 sequences, about 8% of them singletons, with 10% in the top ten. The sample is drawn from a study of early T cells in non-severe SARS-CoV-2 infection. For the study at large: Bulk RNA from unsorted whole blood was sequenced; chains were unpaired. Study-wide results and caveats: CD4 and private specificities were missed by VDJdb matching, which favored anti-spike CD8 responses.

The chain employs TRBV7-2 and TRBJ2-3, with unresolved D. The sample in question was whole blood, obtained at baseline. This clonotype originated in an adult who was a healthcare worker with PCR-confirmed SARS-CoV-2 infection or an uninfected control (not recorded which). CDR3 DNA sequence: TGTGCCAGCACCTTCTGGCCCGGGCAAGGGTTGGCAGATACGCAGTATTTT. Its protein product is CASTFWPGQGLADTQYF. Variable domain in full (rest from reference TRBV7-2 and TRBJ2-3): GAGVSQSPSNKVTEKGKDVELRCDPISGHTALYWYRQSLGQGLEFLIYFQGNSAPDKSGLPSDRFSAERTGGSVSTLTIQRTQQEDSAVYLCASTFWPGQGLADTQYFGPGTRLTVL.